This TCR beta chain appears in the sequencing data of a study of blood T cell repertoires in COVID-19 (dated by TCRdb to the early 2020s). Broadly, across the study: Collaborator samples came from the United States, Italy and Spain and covered acute and convalescent phases of COVID-19. The sample metadata nearly always contained a de-identified subject ID, COVID-19 status, age in years and sex. Where HLA class I and class II types were available, the types were taken from metadata supplied by the sample provider, not from assay-based typing. The repertoires were made available in a free public database intended to serve as a resource for research on the immune response to SARS-CoV-2. Subjects who had been exposed to COVID-19, were actively infected with it, or had recovered from it provided the deeply sampled blood TCRbeta repertoires that made up the dataset. The material from the prospective study consisted of cDNA or gDNA derived from T cells, B-cell-depleted T cells, or PBMCs. Samples were obtained from the ongoing ImmuneRACE study (first 160 participants) and from over 1,000 subjects provided by 6 global collaborators.

The immunoSEQ Assay, a bias-controlled multiplex PCR, was used to amplify TCRbeta CDR3 regions from genomic DNA. The authors' analysis ran thus. Nucleated cell counts per sample were estimated from amplification of reference gene primers within the assay. Sequence reads were collapsed and filtered to measure the absolute abundance of every unique TCRbeta CDR3 rearrangement. For each sample, productive Simpson clonality was calculated as the square root of Simpson's diversity index over productive rearrangements. TCRdb mirrors the immuneACCESS table, restricted to in-frame sequences. Some clones are absent from its copies; in checked studies, under half trace to an unresolved V gene, and the reason for the others is unknown. V and J calls and clone size are given by that table; D and trimming were obtained from the DNA. The sample contains about 260,000 clones, 85% to 90% of them found a single time. Roughly 4% of the sample is in the top ten clones.

Broader findings and caveats from the paper: The quantity of clinical and demographic metadata differed by source and by participant and was supplied without curation.

For CDR1 and CDR2, the germline V gene lists LGHNA and YSLEER. The CDR3 starts with the cysteine, ends with the phenylalanine, and has 14 residues. Only CDR3 DNA is held: 42 bases, read in frame from base 1. A distance of 13 bases separates the germline ends of V and J, which lose 3 bases and 8 bases respectively. About this clone itself: Its antigen has not been determined. The record has no base qualities; no much larger clone is one base away.

Whole blood was collected in K2EDTA tubes by collaborating institutions according to the institutions' own protocols. For TCRbeta analysis, collaborators shipped samples in one of three forms: frozen whole blood, isolated PBMCs, or DNA extracted from either of those sample types. This receptor was obtained from a man aged 18 to 35 with active or convalescent COVID-19. The sample comprised peripheral blood. The V and J segments used are TRBV4-3 and TRBJ2-2; the D gene identity is not certain. The DNA is as follows: TGCGCCAGCAGCCACCTAACCAAGCCAGGGGAGCTGTTTTTT. It translates to CASSHLTKPGELFF.